The clone carrying this TCR beta chain has a handful of counts. This record belongs to a study of spatial heterogeneity in lung cancer. Study background: The study sequenced follow-up PBMC samples when they were available, at a median of around 2 years after resection.

Time point given: blood at routine non-recurrence follow-up after resection. The CDR3 has 13 residues. Trimming stripped 1 base from V and 6 bases from J, with 10 bases between. Germline V CDR1 and CDR2: SGHTA, FQGNSA. Using its own MiXCR run on the 5' RACE reads, TCRdb lists one record per CDR3 protein. The sample consists of about 10,000 distinct CDR3 sequences, roughly a tenth of them appearing once. The specimen comprised PBMCs, sampled at follow-up. The TCR was taken from a female donor with early-stage non-small cell lung cancer. The V call is TRBV7-2, the J call TRBJ2-7; D is possibly TRBD2 (6 bases). This CDR3 is CASSLGAGSEQYF. CDR3 sequence (DNA): TGTGCCAGCAGCTTAGGCGCCGGGAGCGAGCAGTACTTC.